The entry that follows covers one TCR beta chain sequence. Both 60 Vbeta primers and 13 Jbeta primers went into the PCR. This table comes from immunoSEQ multiplex PCR, and its TCRdb copy is limited to in-frame clones, with some not included. The data hold 100,000 to 150,000 clones, with around 77% observed a single time. This entry comes from a study of cytomegalovirus exposure and HLA in healthy donors. The V end was cut by 6 bases, the J end by 10 bases, with 16 bases between. The germline V gene has CDR1 DFQATT and CDR2 SNEGSKA (reference sequence). The CDR3 is made up of 11 amino acids. The source is a woman in her sixties or seventies in good health and CMV-seronegative. The rearrangement joins TRBV20-1 to TRBJ2-7; possibly TRBD2 for D (5 bases). Input material: PBMCs. CDR3 residues: CSAQSSGNQYF. DNA of the CDR3: TGCAGTGCCCAATCATCGGGGAATCAGTACTTC.